This TCR beta chain derives from a study of cytomegalovirus exposure and HLA in healthy donors. The primer mix had 60 Vbeta and 13 Jbeta primers. TCRdb's copy holds only in-frame clones and misses some; the assay was immunoSEQ multiplex PCR. The table records over 150,000 clones, 70% to 80% of them present only once. The source is a man in his thirties or forties in good health and CMV-seropositive. Sequenced sample: PBMCs.

The CDR3 loop is CAISTGTGANVLTF. Here the CDR3 DNA reads TGTGCCATCAGTACAGGAACTGGGGCCAACGTCCTGACTTTC. This chain joins TRBV10-3 and TRBJ2-6, with D perhaps matching TRBD1 (5 bases). Trimming stripped 5 bases from V and 2 bases from J, with 7 bases between. The CDR3 runs 14 residues. The germline CDR1 and CDR2 sequences are ENHRY and SYGVKD.